This TCR beta chain was profiled in a study of T cells in Graves' hyperthyroidism and ophthalmopathy. Overall study findings and caveats: It was a median around seven months before onset that the model predicted ophthalmopathy.

For ophthalmopathy patients, the Clinical Activity Score was at least 3 and the NOSPECS grade at least 4; duration was under 3 months. Orbital computed tomography and thyroid ultrasound, together with serum TRAb and thyroxine and clinical symptoms, were used for diagnoses. Isolation of PBMCs was performed on about 9.9 ml fresh peripheral blood. The investigators amplified TCR beta CDR3 regions from RNA transcripts. Using the HTBI primer set, a first-round RT-PCR was run on the TCR CDR3. TCRdb analysed the multiplex PCR reads with MiXCR anew, one entry per CDR3 protein. The sample yields fewer than 350,000 distinct CDR3 sequences, 15% to 20% seen once. This clonotype has only a few counts. The target antigen is unknown. CDR1 is DFQATT and CDR2 is SNEGSKA in the germline V gene (reference sequence). The CDR3 covers 15 residues. Trimming stripped 4 bases from V and 7 bases from J, with 22 bases between.

The receptor was derived from a man between 45 and 60 years old with Graves' ophthalmopathy. This chain links TRBV20-1 with TRBJ1-2, with D unresolved. Sequencing was done on a sample of blood. CDR3 in DNA: TGCAGTGCTACGTTCGGGGATGAGTTCGTGATTGGCTACACCTTC. Amino acids: CSATFGDEFVIGYTF.